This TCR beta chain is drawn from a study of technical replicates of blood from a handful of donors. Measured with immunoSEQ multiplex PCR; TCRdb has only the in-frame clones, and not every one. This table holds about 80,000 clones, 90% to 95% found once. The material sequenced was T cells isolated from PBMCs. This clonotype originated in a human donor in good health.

In DNA form, the CDR3 reads TGCGCCAGCAGCAGGGGAGGCAAGGCCGCTGGAAACACCATATATTTT. Its translation is CASSRGGKAAGNTIYF. The rearrangement links TRBV5-1 to TRBJ1-3; tentative D call: TRBD1 (5 bases). Per the germline V gene, CDR1 is SGHRS and CDR2 is YFSETQ. V was cut by 4 bases and J by 2 bases, with 16 bases left in between. The CDR3 is 16 amino acids.